Below, 23 T cell receptor beta chains from the same sample are listed, as sequenced in a study of blood T cells in healthy people across ages. Through a sample-barcoded 5' primer and a J-beta primer mix, a second PCR was run for roughly 7 to 12 cycles. Using its own MiXCR run on the 5' RACE reads, TCRdb lists one record per CDR3 protein. The table shows 450,000 to 600,000 distinct CDR3 sequences, with roughly a quarter occurring only once. These data were also filed under a second study, of T cells of mothers and their children.

Sequencing input: blood. Receptor source: a boy between 2 and 10 years old in good health.

The J gene is TRBJ1-4, the V gene TRBV5-1, with TRBD1 matching 7 bases. The CDR3 runs 17 residues. With 0 bases clipped from V and 3 bases from J, the junction kept 8 bases outside the gene matches. The germline gives CDR1 SGHRS, CDR2 YFSETQ. Written as DNA, the CDR3 is TGCGCCAGCAGCTTGGATTCAACAGGGGTCGCTAATGAAAAACTGTTTTTT. This codes for CASSLDSTGVANEKLFF.

This clonotype has just a few counts. This chain links TRBV5-1 with TRBJ2-5; weak D call: TRBD2 (5 bases). Germline assignment: CDR1 SGHRS and CDR2 YFSETQ. V lost 2 bases, J lost 5 bases, and 10 bases lay in between. CDR3 length: 13 residues. This CDR3 reads CASSFVLEETQYF. CDR3 DNA: TGCGCCAGCAGCTTCGTACTAGAGGAGACCCAGTACTTC.

This clonotype was recorded a few times. V and J are TRBV9 and TRBJ1-3; D gene unclear. The CDR3 is 15 residues long. Trimming stripped 1 base from V and 6 bases from J, with 14 bases between. CDR1 SGDLS and CDR2 YYNGEE come from the germline V gene. CDR3 in DNA: TGTGCCAGCAGCGTAAACGACAATCTTTCAAACACCATATATTTT. It yields the protein CASSVNDNLSNTIYF. The full variable domain, rest sourced from reference TRBV9 and TRBJ1-3, is DSGVTQTPKHLITATGQRVTLRCSPRSGDLSVYWYQQSLDQGLQFLIQYYNGEERAKGNILERFSAQQFPDLHSELNLSSLELGDSALYFCASSVNDNLSNTIYFGEGSWLTVV.

Turning to this clonotype: One junction end disagrees with the germline gene, perhaps due to a read error. This chain links TRBV20-1 with TRBJ1-1; possibly TRBD1 for D (5 bases). This CDR3 has 13 amino acids. Looked up from germline, CDR1 is DFQATT and CDR2 is SNEGSKA (reference sequence). The CDR3 sequence: CSASSGGNTEAFF. CDR3 in DNA: TGCAGTGCGTCCTCCGGGGGGAACACTGAAGCCTTCTTT.

This clonotype was recorded only once. The chain combines TRBV24-1 with TRBJ2-1, with TRBD1 matching 7 bases. The length of the CDR3 is 14 residues. CDR1 KGHDR and CDR2 SFDVKD come from the germline V gene. The V gene end was trimmed by 10 bases and the J gene end by 4 bases; junction bases not matched to a gene: 9. This chain's CDR3 is CATKSGTAYNEQFF. For the CDR3, the DNA is TGTGCCACGAAATCCGGGACAGCTTACAATGAGCAGTTCTTC.

This clonotype was observed a handful of times. V gene TRBV29-1 combines with J gene TRBJ2-3, with D possibly TRBD2 on 6 matching bases. V was trimmed by 0 bases and J by 0 bases, leaving 22 bases between them. Germline lookup yields CDR1 SQVTM and CDR2 ANQGSEA. This CDR3 is built from 19 residues. The CDR3 DNA is TGCAGCGTTGAAGATTTTGGAATGGTGCCTAGCGCTAGCACAGATACGCAGTATTTT. Amino acid sequence: CSVEDFGMVPSASTDTQYF.

V usage is TRBV5-1 and J usage is TRBJ1-2; TRBD1 might be the D (5 bases). This CDR3 is 14 amino acids long. The V and J ends lost 4 bases and 8 bases respectively, with 18 bases between them. Looked up from germline, CDR1 is SGHRS and CDR2 is YFSETQ. CDR3 in amino acids: CASSPPRDGSGYTF. CDR3 bases: TGCGCCAGCAGCCCACCCAGGGACGGTAGCGGCTACACCTTC. The full variable domain, with the rest looked up from reference TRBV5-1 and TRBJ1-2, is KAGVTQTPRYLIKTRGQQVTLSCSPISGHRSVSWYQQTPGQGLQFLFEYFSETQRNKGNFPGRFSGRQFSNSRSEMNVSTLELGDSALYLCASSPPRDGSGYTFGSGTRLTVV.

This clonotype was detected a few times. This chain links TRBV5-1 with TRBJ2-7; TRBD2 aligns across 7 bases. Germline CDR1 reads SGHRS; CDR2 reads YFSETQ. With V trimmed by 4 bases and J by 0 bases, 7 bases remained unmatched. The CDR3 contains 15 residues. As DNA, the CDR3 is TGCGCCAGCAGCCCCGGGGAGGGGAGCTCCTACGAGCAGTACTTC. It encodes CASSPGEGSSYEQYF.

To note about this clonotype: One junction end disagrees with the germline gene, perhaps due to a read error. The chain is built from TRBV14 and TRBJ2-5, with D hard to call. CDR1 is SGHDN and CDR2 is FVKESK in the germline V gene. The CDR3 runs 17 residues. CDR3 in amino acids: CASSQSENTGPRNEQLF. Written as DNA, the CDR3 is TGTGCCAGCAGCCAATCGGAAAATACGGGCCCCCGCAATGAGCAGCTCTTC.

J is TRBJ2-7 and V is TRBV20-1; 7 bases fit TRBD2. Germline values: CDR1 DFQATT, CDR2 SNEGSKA (reference sequence). This CDR3 is 16 amino acids long. V lost 5 bases to trimming and J lost 0 bases; unmatched junction nucleotides: 13. Here the CDR3 reads CSAPGGPLANSYEQYF. CDR3 DNA: TGCAGTGCTCCCGGGGGTCCACTAGCGAACTCCTACGAGCAGTACTTC.

The chain carries TRBV5-1 and TRBJ2-1; perhaps TRBD1 as D (6 bases). V was clipped by 0 bases and J by 0 bases, with 10 bases between them. CDR3 length equals 16 residues. Germline CDR1 is SGHRS and CDR2 is YFSETQ. For the CDR3, the DNA is TGCGCCAGCAGCTTGGAGGGGGTTATCTCCTACAATGAGCAGTTCTTC. Translating it yields CASSLEGVISYNEQFF.

The chain joins TRBV20-1 to TRBJ2-3, with 12 bases fitting TRBD2. V trimming: 1 base; J trimming: 3 bases; junction bases outside the gene matches: 2. This CDR3 contains 15 residues. Germline loops: CDR1 DFQATT, CDR2 SNEGSKA (reference sequence). CDR3 loop: CSARASGGATDTQYF. The DNA for the CDR3 is TGCAGTGCTAGAGCTAGCGGGGGGGCAACAGATACGCAGTATTTT.

This chain links TRBV12-3 or TRBV12-4 with TRBJ1-4; a weak D match, TRBD1 (6 bases). This CDR3 region has 15 residues. The V and J ends lost 3 bases and 6 bases respectively, with 14 bases between them. The CDR3 DNA reads as TGTGCCAGCAGTTTTACATGGGGGCACGATGAAAAACTGTTTTTT. It codes for CASSFTWGHDEKLFF.

The rearrangement uses TRBV18 and TRBJ2-1; possibly TRBD2 for D (6 bases). CDR3 size: 13 residues. The germline gives CDR1 KGHSH, CDR2 LQKENI. Trimming pared 4 bases from V and 10 bases from J, leaving 14 bases between. The CDR3 bases are TGTGCCAGCTCACAAGACTGGCGGGGCGAGCAGTTCTTC. This encodes CASSQDWRGEQFF. Based on the CDR3 plus reference TRBV18 and TRBJ2-1, the full variable domain is NAGVMQNPRHLVRRRGQEARLRCSPMKGHSHVYWYRQLPEEGLKFMVYLQKENIIDESGMPKERFSAEFPKEGPSILRIQQVVRGDSAAYFCASSQDWRGEQFFGPGTRLTVL.

This clonotype showed up many times. V usage is TRBV6-6 and J usage is TRBJ2-2, with D tentatively TRBD2 (5 bases). Germline values: CDR1 MNHNY, CDR2 SVGAGI (reference sequence). CDR3 length equals 14 residues. Trimming cost V 8 bases and J 1 base, with 11 bases left between them. The DNA of the CDR3 is TGTGCCAGCTGGAATAGCGTGAACACCGGGGAGCTGTTTTTT. Protein sequence: CASWNSVNTGELFF.

This clonotype was observed a handful of times. The J gene is TRBJ2-7, the V gene TRBV6-2 or TRBV6-3, with 14 bases identical to TRBD2. The CDR3 runs to 20 residues. Trimming took 8 bases from V and 4 from J; bases not matched to a gene: 22. Germline V CDR1 and CDR2: MNHEY, SVGEGT. CDR3 in DNA: TGTGCCAGCTTCGGGACCCAAGGGACTAGCGGGAGCAGACTTCGGTACGAGCAGTACTTC. Amino acids: CASFGTQGTSGSRLRYEQYF.

This chain joins TRBV20-1 and TRBJ2-7; the match to TRBD2 covers 8 bases. Looked up from germline, CDR1 is DFQATT and CDR2 is SNEGSKA (reference sequence). V shed 4 bases, J shed 2 bases, and the junction held 7 bases outside the gene matches. The CDR3 is 14 residues long. CDR3 DNA: TGCAGTGCTATCTCGGGAGGGCCAACCTACGAGCAGTACTTC. It translates to CSAISGGPTYEQYF.

The sample holds a few counts of this clonotype. This chain links TRBV12-3 or TRBV12-4 with TRBJ2-5; 13 nucleotides agree with TRBD2. The CDR3 runs to 16 residues. With 6 bases clipped from V and 4 bases from J, the junction kept 8 bases outside the gene matches. The CDR3 DNA is TGTGCCAGCAGCAAGCTCGGACTAGCGGGAGTAGAGACCCAGTACTTC. This codes for CASSKLGLAGVETQYF.

V usage is TRBV30 and J usage is TRBJ1-5; 7 nucleotides agree with TRBD1. J was trimmed by 5 bases and V by 5 bases; bases with no gene match: 6. The CDR3 has 13 residues. Germline V gene data show CDR1 as GTSNPN and CDR2 as SVGIG (reference sequence). Written as DNA, the CDR3 is TGTGCCTGGTCCTTCAGGGGGGATCAGCCCCAGCATTTT. Protein: CAWSFRGDQPQHF. Together with reference TRBV30 and TRBJ1-5, the CDR3 gives the full variable domain: SQTIHQWPATLVQPVGSPLSLECTVEGTSNPNLYWYRQAAGRGLQLLFYSVGIGQISSEVPQNLSASRPQDRQFILSSKKLLLSDSGFYLCAWSFRGDQPQHFGDGTRLSIL.

There are a few counts of this clonotype. This sequence joins TRBV6-1 and TRBJ2-5; 10 bases agree with TRBD2. The CDR3 covers 15 residues. The germline V gene encodes CDR1 MNHNS and CDR2 SASEGT. The J segment lost 2 bases and the V segment lost 6 bases, leaving 6 bases of the junction unmatched. Here the CDR3 DNA reads TGTGCCAGCAGCGATCCACTAGCGGGGCAAGAGACCCAGTACTTC. It yields the protein CASSDPLAGQETQYF.

The chain recombines TRBV5-5 with TRBJ2-7, with 10 positions matching TRBD1. V lost 5 bases, J lost 4 bases, and 9 bases stayed unmatched. The CDR3 is 15 amino acids. Looked up from germline, CDR1 is SGHKS and CDR2 is YYEKEE (reference sequence). The CDR3 DNA sequence: TGTGCCAGCAGTTGGACAGGGGGAGTAGAGTACGAGCAGTACTTC. This translates into CASSWTGGVEYEQYF.

A few counts support this clonotype. The J gene is TRBJ2-7, the V gene TRBV5-1, with unresolved D. Germline CDR1 SGHRS, CDR2 YFSETQ. The V gene lost 1 base and the J gene lost 1 base, with 9 bases spanning the gap. The length of the CDR3 is 14 residues. The DNA for the CDR3 is TGCGCCAGCAGCTTGCTCACGGGTTCCTACGAGCAGTACTTC. As protein: CASSLLTGSYEQYF.

As concerns this clonotype: A read error may account for a junction end that differs from germline. The rearrangement uses TRBV6-6 and TRBJ1-1; unclear D gene. The CDR3 extends over 15 amino acids. Germline values: CDR1 MNHNY, CDR2 SVGAGI (reference sequence). In DNA form, the CDR3 reads TGTGCCAGCAGTTACCTGACTGGTGGGAACACTGAAACTTTCTTT. Protein product: CASSYLTGGNTETFF.